This TCR beta chain appears in the sequencing data of a study of T cells expressing NK-cell markers. Reprocessing the 5' RACE reads, TCRdb reports a single entry for every CDR3 protein and omits DNA. The table lists roughly 390,000 distinct CDR3 sequences. The sequence came from a man aged 18-70 years in good health. The sequenced material came from blood T cells: a sorted CD56 or NKG2C T cell subset, CD4+ or CD8+ T cells, or bulk PBMC T cells (not recorded which).

CDR3 sequence: CASSLDLGSVTGELFF. J is TRBJ2-2 and V is TRBV5-1. Germline lookup yields CDR1 SGHRS and CDR2 YFSETQ. The CDR3 covers 16 residues.